The clone carrying this T cell receptor beta chain was found many times. Its antigen is not identified. The V end lost 8 bases, the J end lost 3 bases, and 4 bases lay between the germline ends. CDR3 size: 11 residues. CDR1 is MDHEN and CDR2 is SYDVKM in the germline V gene. The sample belongs to a study of regulatory T cells in long-lasting Graves disease. The study's findings and limits: More public clonotypes were shared by persistent patients (around 2,600) than by new patients (roughly 1,000).

Relying on iRepertoire HTBI primers and Arm-PCR of CDR3 regions, the team built TCR beta libraries. TCRdb reanalysed the multiplex PCR reads using MiXCR and keeps one entry per CDR3 protein. The sample yields approximately 400,000 distinct CDR3 sequences, approximately 16% seen once. Time point given: newly diagnosed GD, antithyroid drugs for less than 3 months. PBMC RNA served as the TCR library source. The sample was also linked to a second study, of T cells in Graves' hyperthyroidism and ophthalmopathy. According to that study: The study based diagnoses on clinical symptoms, serum thyroxine and TRAb, thyroid ultrasound and orbital computed tomography. In blood, most of the thyroid clonotypes expanded above 0.001 were also present.

The TCR was taken from a woman between 40 and 50 years old with Graves disease. The gene calls are TRBV28 and TRBJ1-4; no firm D call. The material sequenced was peripheral blood mononuclear cells (PBMCs), taken at new diagnosis, from a patient treated with antithyroid drugs. In nucleotides, the CDR3 is TGTGCCAGCGAGGCTAATGAAAAACTGTTTTTT. It yields the protein CASEANEKLFF.